These T cell receptor beta chains were read from a single sample in a study of blood T cell repertoires in COVID-19. Method: immunoSEQ multiplex PCR; TCRdb's copy keeps in-frame clones and lacks some. The table records approximately 160,000 clones, around four fifths of them present only once. Material for sequencing was PBMCs or T cells enriched from blood (not recorded which). The receptors come from a woman between 45 and 60 years old who had recovered from COVID-19. Both conserved end residues are part of each CDR3. The order of the fields is clone size, J gene, V gene, D gene, CDR3 protein, CDR3 DNA. The D gene is left open where the match is weak. Not all rows give a size; the values are once, few, many and, for expanded clones, a class.

size: -
J: TRBJ2-3
V: TRBV4-2
D: -
CDR3: CASSPLGAGVTDTQYF
DNA: TGTGCCAGCAGCCCCTTGGGGGCGGGGGTCACAGATACGCAGTATTTT

size: -
J: TRBJ1-4
V: TRBV19
D: -
CDR3: CASSYQRASEKLFF
DNA: TGTGCCAGTAGTTATCAACGAGCGAGTGAAAAACTGTTTTTT

size: -
J: TRBJ1-5
V: TRBV6-2/TRBV6-3
D: -
CDR3: CASSFQGSLGNQPQHF
DNA: TGTGCCAGCAGTTTCCAGGGGAGTTTAGGTAATCAGCCCCAGCATTTT

size: -
J: TRBJ1-2
V: TRBV12-3/TRBV12-4
D: -
CDR3: CASRPGAGGYTF
DNA: TGTGCCAGCAGACCGGGCGCGGGGGGCTACACCTTC

size: -
J: TRBJ1-6
V: TRBV7-2
D: TRBD1
CDR3: CASSLEGARSSPLHF
DNA: TGTGCCAGCAGCTTAGAGGGGGCGCGTAGTTCACCCCTCCACTTT

size: -
J: TRBJ2-3
V: TRBV6-2/TRBV6-3
D: TRBD2
CDR3: CASSPARLAGTDTQYF
DNA: TGTGCCAGCAGCCCCGCCAGACTAGCGGGCACAGATACGCAGTATTTT

size: -
J: TRBJ2-6
V: TRBV6-2/TRBV6-3
D: -
CDR3: CASTPGPSGANVLTF
DNA: TGTGCCAGCACCCCGGGGCCGTCTGGGGCCAACGTCCTGACTTTC

size: -
J: TRBJ2-5
V: TRBV2
D: -
CDR3: CASSGVGRTPWETQYF
DNA: TGTGCCAGCAGTGGAGTGGGCAGGACTCCCTGGGAGACCCAGTACTTC

size: -
J: TRBJ2-3
V: TRBV12-5
D: TRBD1
CDR3: CASGLGQGPSTDTQYF
DNA: TGTGCTAGTGGTTTGGGACAGGGGCCGAGCACAGATACGCAGTATTTT

size: -
J: TRBJ1-2
V: TRBV6-5
D: -
CDR3: CASSTGTSANYGYTF
DNA: TGTGCCAGCAGCACAGGAACTTCAGCTAACTATGGCTACACCTTC

size: -
J: TRBJ2-1
V: TRBV9
D: TRBD1
CDR3: CASSSGTGGYNEQFF
DNA: TGTGCCAGCAGCTCCGGGACAGGGGGGTACAATGAGCAGTTCTTC

size: -
J: TRBJ2-6
V: TRBV19
D: -
CDR3: CASSSRGFSGANVLTF
DNA: TGTGCCAGTAGTTCCCGGGGTTTCTCTGGGGCCAACGTCCTGACTTTC

size: -
J: TRBJ1-2
V: TRBV30
D: TRBD1
CDR3: CAWGDRAYGYTF
DNA: TGTGCCTGGGGGGACAGGGCCTATGGCTACACCTTC

size: -
J: TRBJ2-2
V: TRBV27
D: TRBD1
CDR3: CASNRQGNAGELFF
DNA: TGTGCCAGCAATAGACAGGGGAACGCCGGGGAGCTGTTTTTT

size: -
J: TRBJ2-2
V: TRBV6-5
D: -
CDR3: CASSFGGLAGELFF
DNA: TGTGCCAGCAGTTTTGGGGGGTTAGCCGGGGAGCTGTTTTTT

size: -
J: TRBJ1-6
V: TRBV4-1
D: -
CDR3: CASSQAGGAPGSPLHF
DNA: TGCGCCAGCAGCCAAGCCGGGGGGGCGCCGGGGTCACCCCTCCACTTT

size: -
J: TRBJ2-5
V: TRBV29-1
D: -
CDR3: CSGRSGETQYF
DNA: TGCAGCGGCAGGTCAGGCGAGACCCAGTACTTC

size: -
J: TRBJ2-5
V: TRBV9
D: TRBD2
CDR3: CASSVEPAGVETQYF
DNA: TGTGCCAGCAGCGTAGAACCAGCGGGAGTTGAGACCCAGTACTTC

size: -
J: TRBJ1-1
V: TRBV5-1
D: TRBD1
CDR3: CASSLGGGSDTEAFF
DNA: TGCGCCAGCAGCTTGGGAGGGGGCTCGGACACTGAAGCTTTCTTT

size: -
J: TRBJ2-3
V: TRBV5-8
D: -
CDR3: CASSWSGRPDTQYF
DNA: TGTGCCAGCAGCTGGAGCGGACGGCCAGATACGCAGTATTTT

size: -
J: TRBJ2-1
V: TRBV18
D: -
CDR3: CASSPPAGTNYNEQFF
DNA: TGTGCCAGCTCACCTCCCGCCGGGACAAACTACAATGAGCAGTTCTTC

size: -
J: TRBJ1-5
V: TRBV15
D: TRBD1
CDR3: CATSRDRDSPRNQPQHF
DNA: TGTGCCACCAGCAGAGATCGGGACAGCCCCCGCAATCAGCCCCAGCATTTT

size: once
J: TRBJ1-1
V: TRBV4-1
D: TRBD1
CDR3: CASNQPIRGRGNTEAFF
DNA: TGCGCCAGCAACCAACCTATCAGGGGGCGCGGGAACACTGAAGCTTTCTTT

size: -
J: TRBJ2-1
V: TRBV27
D: TRBD2
CDR3: CASSLGGSIYEQFF
DNA: TGTGCCAGCAGTTTAGGCGGGAGTATCTATGAGCAGTTCTTC

size: -
J: TRBJ2-1
V: TRBV6-5
D: TRBD2
CDR3: CASSLLAVGEQFF
DNA: TGTGCCAGCAGTTTACTAGCGGTAGGTGAGCAGTTCTTC

size: -
J: TRBJ1-1
V: TRBV11-1
D: -
CDR3: CASSPQDSNSEAFF
DNA: TGTGCCAGCAGCCCACAGGACAGTAACTCTGAAGCTTTCTTT

size: -
J: TRBJ2-3
V: TRBV11-2
D: TRBD2
CDR3: CASSLDPGLAKLTDTQYF
DNA: TGTGCCAGCAGCTTAGACCCGGGACTAGCGAAGCTCACAGATACGCAGTATTTT

size: -
J: TRBJ2-1
V: TRBV29-1
D: -
CDR3: CSVAGTLYNEQFF
DNA: TGCAGCGTAGCCGGGACACTATACAATGAGCAGTTCTTC

size: -
J: TRBJ2-3
V: TRBV2
D: -
CDR3: CASSDRRASTDTQYF
DNA: TGTGCCAGCAGTGACCGCAGGGCGAGCACAGATACGCAGTATTTT

size: -
J: TRBJ2-3
V: TRBV7-9
D: TRBD2
CDR3: CASSDRLAGGSTDTQYF
DNA: TGTGCCAGCAGCGACCGACTAGCGGGGGGAAGCACAGATACGCAGTATTTT

size: -
J: TRBJ1-5
V: TRBV6-2/TRBV6-3
D: -
CDR3: CASSYVRVMWNQPQHF
DNA: TGTGCCAGCAGTTACGTCCGGGTAATGTGGAATCAGCCCCAGCATTTT

size: -
J: TRBJ2-2
V: TRBV5-1
D: TRBD2
CDR3: CASSFSGGNTGELFF
DNA: TGCGCCAGCAGCTTCAGCGGGGGGAACACCGGGGAGCTGTTTTTT

size: -
J: TRBJ1-3
V: TRBV7-2
D: -
CDR3: CASSLQQGGSGNTIYF
DNA: TGTGCCAGCAGCCTCCAACAGGGCGGCTCTGGAAACACCATATATTTT

size: -
J: TRBJ1-2
V: TRBV29-1
D: -
CDR3: CSVFEAGAYGYTF
DNA: TGCAGCGTTTTCGAGGCAGGGGCCTATGGCTACACCTTC

size: -
J: TRBJ2-3
V: TRBV19
D: TRBD1
CDR3: CASSPPLRGYTDTQYF
DNA: TGTGCCAGTAGTCCCCCTCTCAGGGGGTACACAGATACGCAGTATTTT

size: -
J: TRBJ1-2
V: TRBV12-3/TRBV12-4
D: -
CDR3: CASSLVRGYTF
DNA: TGTGCCAGCAGCCTTGTGAGGGGCTACACCTTC

size: -
J: TRBJ2-2
V: TRBV6-6
D: -
CDR3: CASMETNTGELFF
DNA: TGTGCCAGCATGGAGACCAACACCGGGGAGCTGTTTTTT

size: few
J: TRBJ1-4
V: TRBV6-5
D: -
CDR3: CASSYLGANEKLFF
DNA: TGTGCCAGCAGTTACTTGGGAGCTAATGAAAAACTGTTTTTT

size: -
J: TRBJ1-1
V: TRBV6-5
D: -
CDR3: CASSYSSGSGTEAFF
DNA: TGTGCCAGCAGTTACTCGAGTGGAAGCGGCACTGAAGCTTTCTTT

size: -
J: TRBJ1-6
V: TRBV19
D: -
CDR3: CASMVGDRGNSPLHF
DNA: TGTGCCAGTATGGTTGGTGATAGGGGTAATTCACCCCTCCACTTT

size: -
J: TRBJ2-3
V: TRBV3-1/TRBV3-2
D: TRBD2
CDR3: CASSPAGTSMYF
DNA: TGTGCCAGCAGCCCTGCCGGGACTAGCATGTATTTT

size: -
J: TRBJ1-6
V: TRBV19
D: TRBD1
CDR3: CASSRDRENSPLHF
DNA: TGTGCCAGTAGTAGGGACAGAGAGAATTCACCCCTCCACTTT

size: -
J: TRBJ2-1
V: TRBV7-9
D: -
CDR3: CASSPGVAADNEQFF
DNA: TGTGCCAGCAGCCCCGGGGTAGCGGCTGACAATGAGCAGTTCTTC